Listed here are 20 T cell receptor beta chains from one sample, sequenced in a study of blood T cell repertoires in COVID-19. The table came from immunoSEQ multiplex PCR; TCRdb's copy has only in-frame clones and leaves some out. Of about 120,000 clones listed, about 79% are singletons. The sample was peripheral blood. The receptor set was obtained from a man between 70 and 80 years old with acute or convalescent COVID-19.

The V and J genes are TRBV5-4 and TRBJ2-2; D perhaps matches TRBD2 (6 bases). V was clipped by 1 base and J by 4 bases, with 11 bases between them. This CDR3 region has 15 residues. The germline V gene encodes CDR1 SGHNT and CDR2 YYREEE (reference sequence). CDR3 amino acids: CASSLLTEGTGELFF. Here the CDR3 DNA reads TGTGCCAGCAGCTTGTTGACGGAGGGCACCGGGGAGCTGTTTTTT.

The chain couples TRBV6-5 to TRBJ2-3; D may be TRBD1 (6 bases). There are 12 residues in the CDR3. Trimming left V 8 bases short and J 2 bases short, with 8 bases between. The germline V gene encodes CDR1 MNHEY and CDR2 SVGAGI. The CDR3 DNA reads as TGTGCCAGCGGACAGCACACAGATACGCAGTATTTT. This gives the protein CASGQHTDTQYF.

CDR3 nucleotide sequence: TGTGCCAGCAGTTACGGATCTGCGGGGGGGCCGAAAGAGCAGTACTTC. Its protein product is CASSYGSAGGPKEQYF. This sequence joins TRBV6-5 and TRBJ2-7; 9 bases line up with TRBD2. The V gene end was trimmed by 2 bases and the J gene end by 7 bases; junction bases not matched to a gene: 12. The germline CDR1 and CDR2 sequences are MNHEY and SVGAGI. The CDR3 extends over 16 amino acids.

The chain has TRBV4-2 and TRBJ2-3; tentatively, D is TRBD2 (6 bases). Germline V CDR1 and CDR2: LGHNA, YNFKEQ. The CDR3 loop spans 12 amino acids. V shed 6 bases and J shed 5 bases, with 9 bases lying between them. The CDR3 spells CASRSSEDTQYF. The CDR3 nucleotides read TGTGCCAGCAGGTCTAGCGAAGATACGCAGTATTTT.

The rearrangement joins TRBV2 to TRBJ2-7, with TRBD1 matching 10 bases. Germline CDR1 and CDR2: SNHLY and FYNNEI. This CDR3 contains 15 residues. The V segment lost 3 bases and the J segment 6 bases; nucleotides outside the gene matches: 8. The CDR3 reads CASSDPRQGAFEQYF. The CDR3 coding sequence is TGTGCCAGCAGTGACCCCCGACAGGGGGCGTTCGAGCAGTACTTC.

The genes are TRBV3-1 (or the pseudogene TRBV3-2) and TRBJ2-5; unclear D gene. CDR3 length: 14 residues. CDR1 and CDR2 from the germline V gene are LGHDT and YNNKEL (reference sequence). V shed 0 bases and J shed 1 base, with 6 bases lying between them. The CDR3 sequence is CASSQDTFQETQYF. DNA for the CDR3: TGTGCCAGCAGCCAAGATACATTCCAAGAGACCCAGTACTTC.

The chain is built from TRBV10-2 and TRBJ2-1; 7 bases are shared with TRBD1. V dropped 4 bases and J dropped 10; count of bases not matched to a gene: 4. The CDR3 loop spans 12 amino acids. Germline CDR1 reads WSHSY; CDR2 reads SAAADI. The CDR3 bases are TGCGCCAGCAGTGGAGGGGGCGTCGAGCAGTTCTTC. Its translation is CASSGGGVEQFF.

V is TRBV4-2 and J is TRBJ2-1; 10 bases align to TRBD1. Per germline, CDR1 LGHNA and CDR2 YNFKEQ. The CDR3 extends over 16 amino acids. Trimming cost V 3 bases and J 7 bases; bases outside gene matches: 9. The chain's CDR3 is CASSQPRGQGLNEQFF. The CDR3 DNA reads TGTGCCAGCAGCCAGCCTAGGGGACAGGGGTTGAATGAGCAGTTCTTC.

The chain has TRBV18 and TRBJ1-1; weak D call: TRBD1 (6 bases). Trimming left V 3 bases short and J 0 bases short, with 17 bases between. The CDR3 is made up of 17 amino acids. Germline CDR1 reads KGHSH; CDR2 reads LQKENI. The DNA for the CDR3 is TGTGCCAGCTCACCGGCAAACCTGGGGGACATGAACACTGAAGCTTTCTTT. Its translation: CASSPANLGDMNTEAFF.

The V and J genes are TRBV18 and TRBJ2-1; TRBD2 agrees at 11 bases. The CDR3 consists of 17 residues. The germline V gene encodes CDR1 KGHSH and CDR2 LQKENI. The ends lost 2 bases at V and 2 bases at J; junction bases unmatched: 5. The DNA for the CDR3 is TGTGCCAGCTCACCATTCCCTAGCGGGGGGACCTACAATGAGCAGTTCTTC. Protein: CASSPFPSGGTYNEQFF.

This clone was seen a handful of times. The V call is TRBV7-9, the J call TRBJ1-2; TRBD1 matches 9 bases. The length of the CDR3 is 16 residues. The germline V gene encodes CDR1 SEHNR and CDR2 FQNEAQ (reference sequence). Trimming at V came to 4 bases and at J to 4 bases, leaving 10 bases not matched to a gene. This chain's CDR3 is CASSSHLGTGTYGYTF. CDR3 DNA sequence: TGTGCCAGCAGCTCGCACCTAGGGACAGGGACCTATGGCTACACCTTC.

The chain joins TRBV7-8 to TRBJ2-1, with a weak D call TRBD2 (6 bases). V was trimmed by 1 base and J by 0 bases, leaving 16 bases between them. CDR1 and CDR2 from the germline V gene are SGHVS and FQNEAQ. The CDR3 covers 18 residues. This CDR3 reads CASSLVGTSSSSYNEQFF. The CDR3 nucleotides read TGTGCCAGCAGCTTAGTAGGGACTTCGTCGAGCTCCTACAATGAGCAGTTCTTC.

The chain is built from TRBV19 and TRBJ2-2, with D possibly being TRBD1 (5 bases). CDR1 and CDR2 from the germline V gene are LNHDA and SQIVND (reference sequence). CDR3 size: 16 residues. V was clipped by 4 bases and J by 1 base, with 13 bases between them. The CDR3 DNA is TGTGCCAGTAGTACTATGACAGCTGGGAACACCGGGGAGCTGTTTTTT. This sequence encodes CASSTMTAGNTGELFF.

The chain recombines TRBV10-1 with TRBJ2-2; D is unclear. V was pared by 2 bases and J by 0 bases, with 16 bases between. The CDR3 is made up of 18 amino acids. Germline V gene data show CDR1 as WNHNN and CDR2 as SYGVQD (reference sequence). The CDR3 protein is CASSELASRHPNTGELFF. As DNA, the CDR3 is TGCGCCAGCAGTGAGCTTGCTAGTCGCCACCCGAACACCGGGGAGCTGTTTTTT.

The chain joins TRBV19 to TRBJ1-1; TRBD1 matches at 8 bases. This CDR3 has 14 amino acids. Trimming took 6 bases from V and 0 from J; bases not matched to a gene: 3. CDR1 LNHDA and CDR2 SQIVND come from the germline V gene (reference sequence). This chain's CDR3 is CASRRTGMNTEAFF. As DNA, the CDR3 is TGTGCCAGTAGGAGGACAGGGATGAACACTGAAGCTTTCTTT.

The V gene is TRBV7-6, the J gene TRBJ1-1, with D possibly TRBD1 on 5 matching bases. Germline V gene data show CDR1 as SGHVS and CDR2 as FNYEAQ. The V end was cut by 1 base, the J end by 4 bases, with 13 bases between. The CDR3 is made up of 15 amino acids. The CDR3 DNA is TGTGCCAGCAGCTTAGGGTCGACAGTAGTCACTGAAGCTTTCTTT. Protein: CASSLGSTVVTEAFF.

The rearrangement uses TRBV7-9 and TRBJ2-7; the D is unclear. The germline V gene encodes CDR1 SEHNR and CDR2 FQNEAQ (reference sequence). The CDR3 runs to 13 residues. V was pared by 5 bases and J by 2 bases, with 10 bases between. The CDR3 DNA is TGTGCCAGCAGCAGCCCCGTCGCCTACGAGCAGTACTTC. It encodes CASSSPVAYEQYF.

V gene TRBV21-1 combines with J gene TRBJ1-1; the tabulated D call, TRBD1, remains unverified against the DNA. TRBV21-1 constitutes a pseudogene. The CDR3 contains 11 residues. The CDR3 DNA reads TGTGCCAGCAGCCGACAGCCTGAAGCTTTCTTT. It encodes CASSRQPEAFF.

The V and J genes are TRBV6-5 and TRBJ2-1, with 9 positions matching TRBD1. The J segment lost 3 bases and the V segment lost 6 bases, leaving 6 bases of the junction unmatched. The CDR3 sequence is 15 residues long. Germline assignment: CDR1 MNHEY and CDR2 SVGAGI. The CDR3 protein is CASSLTGGDYNEQFF. In DNA, the CDR3 is TGTGCCAGCAGCTTAACAGGGGGCGACTACAATGAGCAGTTCTTC.

The chain employs TRBV5-1 and TRBJ1-4; TRBD1 matches at 7 bases. The CDR3 has 15 amino acids. Germline CDR1 reads SGHRS; CDR2 reads YFSETQ. The ends lost 0 bases at V and 4 bases at J; junction bases unmatched: 3. The CDR3 sequence: CASSLVGDSNEKLFF. CDR3 coding DNA: TGCGCCAGCAGCTTGGTGGGGGACAGTAATGAAAAACTGTTTTTT.